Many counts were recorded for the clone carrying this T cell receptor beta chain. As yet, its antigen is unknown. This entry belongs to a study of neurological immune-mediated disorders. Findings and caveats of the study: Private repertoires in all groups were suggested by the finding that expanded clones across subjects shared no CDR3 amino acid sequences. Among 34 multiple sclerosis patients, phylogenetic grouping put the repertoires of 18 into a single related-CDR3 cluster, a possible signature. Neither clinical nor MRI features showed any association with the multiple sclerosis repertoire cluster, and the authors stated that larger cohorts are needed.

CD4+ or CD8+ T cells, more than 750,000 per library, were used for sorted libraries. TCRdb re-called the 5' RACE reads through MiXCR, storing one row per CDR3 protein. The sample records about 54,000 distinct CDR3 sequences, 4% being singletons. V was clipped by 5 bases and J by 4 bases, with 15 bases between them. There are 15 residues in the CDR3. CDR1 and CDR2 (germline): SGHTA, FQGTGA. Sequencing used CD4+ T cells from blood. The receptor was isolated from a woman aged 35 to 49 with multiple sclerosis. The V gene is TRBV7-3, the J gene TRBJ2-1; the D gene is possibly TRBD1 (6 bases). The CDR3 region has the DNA TGTGCCAGCAGCCCCCAGGGGACGGTATACAATGAGCAGTTCTTC. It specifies CASSPQGTVYNEQFF.